What follows are 31 T cell receptor beta chains derived from one specimen sequenced in a study of Graves' ophthalmopathy and Graves' hyperthyroidism. The TCR beta CDR3 regions underwent amplification from RNA transcripts. A first-round RT-PCR used HTBI primers, followed by a second-round multiplex PCR. TCRdb reprocessed the multiplex PCR reads with MiXCR, giving one entry per CDR3 protein. The profile shows approximately 700,000 distinct CDR3 sequences, roughly 39% of them singletons. Sequencing used peripheral blood. All receptors derive from an adult man with Graves' ophthalmopathy.

A single count supports this clonotype. The chain recombines TRBV25-1 with TRBJ1-4, with 10 bases lining up with TRBD1. CDR3 length: 14 amino acids. The V gene's germline CDR1 is MGHDK and CDR2 SYGVNS. The junction had 6 bases not matched to a gene; V was cut back by 8 bases and J by 6 bases. The DNA for the CDR3 is TGTGCCAGCGGAATCGGGACAGGGGATGAAAAACTGTTTTTT. This gives the protein CASGIGTGDEKLFF.

In this sample, this clonotype turned up many times. The J gene is TRBJ1-1, the V gene TRBV5-1, with 8 bases fitting TRBD1. The V and J ends lost 0 bases and 0 bases, in that order; junction bases with no gene match: 7. From germline, CDR1 is SGHRS and CDR2 YFSETQ. The CDR3 totals 17 residues. CDR3 loop: CASSLGDRGALNTEAFF. CDR3 DNA sequence: TGCGCCAGCAGCTTGGGTGACAGGGGCGCGTTGAACACTGAAGCTTTCTTT.

On this clonotype: Since a much larger clone is just one base distant, this may be a read error. The chain has TRBV14 and TRBJ1-1; D is ambiguous. The CDR3 loop spans 16 amino acids. The germline V gene has CDR1 SGHDN and CDR2 FVKESK. This chain's CDR3 is CANSRYHGSMNTEAFF. The CDR3 DNA reads as TGTGCCAACAGCCGATATCATGGGAGCATGAACACTGAAGCTTTCTTT.

This clonotype was recorded once. The chain has TRBV7-9 and TRBJ2-5; TRBD2 aligns across 11 bases. CDR1 is SEHNR and CDR2 is FQNEAQ in the germline V gene (reference sequence). This CDR3 is built from 20 residues. Trimming removed 2 bases from V and 2 bases from J; junction bases left unmatched: 16. CDR3 nucleotides: TGTGCCAGCAGCTTAATTCCTTTCCTAGCGGGAGGTTCCAGACAAGAGACCCAGTACTTC. This gives the protein CASSLIPFLAGGSRQETQYF. Variable domain in full (rest from reference TRBV7-9 and TRBJ2-5): DTGVSQNPRHKITKRGQNVTFRCDPISEHNRLYWYRQTLGQGPEFLTYFQNEAQLEKSRLLSDRFSAERPKGSFSTLEIQRTEQGDSAMYLCASSLIPFLAGGSRQETQYFGPGTRLLVL.

This clonotype was counted many times. The V and J genes are TRBV20-1 and TRBJ1-6; D possibly corresponds to TRBD1 (5 bases). With 5 bases removed from V and 8 bases from J, the gap between germline ends came to 10 bases. Germline V CDR1 and CDR2: DFQATT, SNEGSKA (reference sequence). This CDR3 is built from 12 residues. Here the CDR3 DNA reads TGCAGTGCTGTCGGCAGGGATTCACCCCTCCACTTT. It translates to CSAVGRDSPLHF.

V usage is TRBV29-1 and J usage is TRBJ2-6; tentatively, D is TRBD1 or TRBD2 (6 bases each). The CDR3 covers 13 residues. Germline assignment: CDR1 SQVTM and CDR2 ANQGSEA. Trimming stripped 7 bases from V and 4 bases from J, with 11 bases between. CDR3 bases: TGCAGCGCGAGGGGGGCCGGGGCCAACGTCCTGACTTTC. It is translated as CSARGAGANVLTF.

This clonotype was seen repeatedly, ten times or more. A junction boundary mismatches the germline segment, possibly from a read error. This chain uses TRBV7-9 with TRBJ1-4; possible D gene TRBD1, 6 bases. Germline-derived CDR1 and CDR2 are SEHNR and FQNEAQ (reference sequence). This CDR3 spans 14 amino acids. The CDR3 protein is CASTLQGSNEKLFF. CDR3 DNA sequence: TGTGCCAGCACCTTACAGGGATCTAATGAAAAACTGTTTTTT.

CDR3 DNA sequence: TGTGCCAGCAAAGGGCCGGGCAATGGCTACACCTTC. The encoded protein is CASKGPGNGYTF. V and J are TRBV2 and TRBJ1-2; D remains unclear. V dropped 7 bases and J dropped 6 bases, with 12 bases sitting between them. Germline V gene lookup returns CDR1 SNHLY and CDR2 FYNNEI. CDR3 length equals 12 residues.

This clonotype was counted at least ten times. The chain employs TRBV15 and TRBJ1-1; 9 bases line up with TRBD1. Per germline, CDR1 LNHNV and CDR2 YYDKDF (reference sequence). The CDR3 is 15 residues long. J was trimmed by 7 bases and V by 5 bases; bases with no gene match: 11. The CDR3 DNA reads as TGTGCCACCAGCGCGCGACCCGGGACAGGGAATGAAGCTTTCTTT. Its protein is CATSARPGTGNEAFF. The whole variable domain, remainder taken from reference TRBV15 and TRBJ1-1, is DAMVIQNPRYQVTQFGKPVTLSCSQTLNHNVMYWYQQKSSQAPKLLFHYYDKDFNNEADTPDNFQSRRPNTSFCFLDIRSPGLGDTAMYLCATSARPGTGNEAFFGQGTRLTVV.

This clonotype was seen only once. Given a much more abundant clone one base away, this may be a read error. The CDR3 region has the DNA TGTGCCAGCAGTGGTACAGGGGGAGCTTTCTTT. Translation gives CASSGTGGAFF. V gene TRBV2 combines with J gene TRBJ1-1; 8 bases line up with TRBD1. Germline V gene lookup returns CDR1 SNHLY and CDR2 FYNNEI. The V segment lost 4 bases and the J segment 10 bases; nucleotides outside the gene matches: 2. This CDR3 has 11 residues.

V is TRBV7-9 and J is TRBJ2-5, with D possibly being TRBD1 (6 bases). V lost 6 bases and J 5 bases, leaving 19 bases between the germline ends. Germline V gives CDR1 SEHNR, CDR2 FQNEAQ (reference sequence). This CDR3 spans 15 amino acids. The CDR3 reads CASRAVTGHGETQYF. CDR3 in DNA: TGTGCCAGCAGAGCCGTGACAGGTCACGGGGAGACCCAGTACTTC.

About this clonotype itself: The conserved phenylalanine or tryptophan is not found at the CDR3 terminus, so this likely reflects a read error. The chain couples TRBV2 to TRBJ1-1, with D unclear. V was cut by 3 bases and J by 4 bases, with 3 bases left in between. Germline-derived CDR1 and CDR2 are SNHLY and FYNNEI. This CDR3 has 11 amino acids. This chain's CDR3 is CASSEGTEAFY. The CDR3 region has the DNA TGTGCCAGCAGTGAGGGCACTGAAGCTTTCTAT.

The sample holds one count of this clonotype. As the CDR3 is not closed by the conserved phenylalanine or tryptophan, this likely results from a read error. The DNA is left out, because the CDR3 cannot be placed on it with certainty; the CDR3 is given as TCRdb lists it. The V gene is TRBV29-1, the J gene TRBJ1-1; the table's D call, TRBD1, has no DNA check behind it. Ends included, the CDR3 has 8 residues. Germline lookup yields CDR1 SQVTM and CDR2 ANQGSEA. The CDR3 is CSVEDRVS.

The chain recombines TRBV6-6 with TRBJ2-7, with 7 bases identical to TRBD1. With 0 bases clipped from V and 3 bases from J, the junction kept 11 bases outside the gene matches. The CDR3 totals 17 residues. CDR1 and CDR2 from the germline V gene are MNHNY and SVGAGI (reference sequence). Here the CDR3 reads CASSYSTAGGNSYEQYF. The CDR3 region has the DNA TGTGCCAGCAGTTACTCGACCGCAGGGGGTAACAGCTACGAGCAGTACTTC.

This clonotype was detected ten times or more. The chain combines TRBV7-6 with TRBJ2-7; 11 bases align to TRBD2. This CDR3 contains 16 residues. V trimming: 1 base; J trimming: 0 bases; junction bases outside the gene matches: 2. The germline gives CDR1 SGHVS, CDR2 FNYEAQ. CDR3 sequence (DNA): TGTGCCAGCAGCTTAGGACTAGCGGGGAGCTCCTACGAGCAGTACTTC. This translates into CASSLGLAGSSYEQYF.

This clonotype was detected many times. The rearrangement uses TRBV5-1 and TRBJ2-7; 9 bases match TRBD1. Germline V CDR1 and CDR2: SGHRS, YFSETQ. The J segment lost 3 bases and the V segment lost 2 bases, leaving 6 bases of the junction unmatched. This CDR3 has 15 residues. The DNA of the CDR3 is TGCGCCAGCAGCTTCCCGGGACAGGGAGGCTACGAGCAGTACTTC. Its protein product is CASSFPGQGGYEQYF.

This clonotype was observed many times. V gene TRBV7-9 combines with J gene TRBJ2-7, with 7 nucleotides matching TRBD1. Germline CDR1 reads SEHNR; CDR2 reads FQNEAQ (reference sequence). Trimming at V came to 5 bases and at J to 5 bases, leaving 3 bases not matched to a gene. CDR3 size: 12 residues. Written as DNA, the CDR3 is TGTGCCAGCAGCCGAGACAGGGACGAGCAGTACTTC. Its translation is CASSRDRDEQYF.

V gene TRBV5-1 combines with J gene TRBJ2-1, with 8 nucleotides matching TRBD2. The length of the CDR3 is 14 residues. Germline assignment: CDR1 SGHRS and CDR2 YFSETQ. The junction had 5 bases not matched to a gene; V was cut back by 1 base and J by 8 bases. CDR3 in amino acids: CASSLTTSGDEQFF. For the CDR3, the DNA is TGCGCCAGCAGCTTGACAACTAGCGGCGATGAGCAGTTCTTC.

This clonotype came up once. The chain joins TRBV5-1 to TRBJ1-2; 8 bases align to TRBD1. The V segment lost 4 bases and the J segment 5 bases; nucleotides outside the gene matches: 10. In germline, CDR1 is SGHRS, CDR2 YFSETQ. The CDR3 consists of 15 residues. The CDR3 here is CASSQDRDSQYGYTF. CDR3 coding DNA: TGCGCCAGCAGCCAGGACAGGGACAGCCAGTATGGCTACACCTTC.

This clonotype was observed many times. The chain combines TRBV19 with TRBJ1-5, with 7 bases that match TRBD1. The germline V gene has CDR1 LNHDA and CDR2 SQIVND (reference sequence). With 5 bases clipped from V and 3 bases from J, the junction kept 4 bases outside the gene matches. There are 14 residues in the CDR3. CDR3 in DNA: TGTGCCAGTAGTTTCACAGGGGACAATCAGCCCCAGCATTTT. Translating gives CASSFTGDNQPQHF.

The V gene is TRBV7-8, the J gene TRBJ2-7; 8 bases fit TRBD2. After removal of 3 bases from V and 1 base from J, the junction contained 5 bases not matched to a gene. The CDR3 spans 15 residues. Germline V gene lookup returns CDR1 SGHVS and CDR2 FQNEAQ. The CDR3 sequence is CASSLNSGNSYEQYF. The CDR3 DNA is TGTGCCAGCAGCTTGAATAGCGGGAATTCCTACGAGCAGTACTTC.

This clonotype has ten or more counts. The V call is TRBV5-8, the J call TRBJ2-5; 8 bases match TRBD1. From germline, CDR1 is SGHTS and CDR2 YDEGEE. The CDR3 has 12 amino acids. V was clipped by 6 bases and J by 4 bases; unmatched bases: 2. CDR3 residues: CASTDRGETQYF. The CDR3 DNA reads TGTGCCAGCACCGACAGGGGAGAGACCCAGTACTTC.

The rearrangement uses TRBV2 and TRBJ2-5; D tentatively fits TRBD1 or TRBD2 (6 bases each). Trimming took off 3 bases at V and 7 bases at J, with 18 bases between the two ends. The CDR3 length is 15 residues. The V gene's germline CDR1 is SNHLY and CDR2 FYNNEI. CDR3 residues: CASSDRSSEGGTQYF. The DNA of the CDR3 is TGTGCCAGCAGTGACCGGTCATCCGAGGGGGGGACCCAGTACTTC. Full variable domain (remainder filled in from reference TRBV2 and TRBJ2-5): EPEVTQTPSHQVTQMGQEVILRCVPISNHLYFYWYRQILGQKVEFLVSFYNNEISEKSEIFDDQFSVERPDGSNFTLKIRSTKLEDSAMYFCASSDRSSEGGTQYFGPGTRLLVL.

The genes are TRBV6-6 and TRBJ2-7; TRBD1 matches at 7 bases. V lost 7 bases and J lost 5; bases outside the gene matches: 8. In germline, CDR1 is MNHNY, CDR2 SVGAGI (reference sequence). There are 13 residues in the CDR3. The CDR3 sequence: CASTLGRGNEQYF. The CDR3 DNA sequence: TGTGCCAGCACACTCGGCAGGGGGAACGAGCAGTACTTC.

The chain links TRBV9 to TRBJ2-6, with TRBD2 matching over 8 bases. The CDR3 runs to 16 residues. The V gene's germline CDR1 is SGDLS and CDR2 YYNGEE. The ends lost 0 bases at V and 3 bases at J; junction bases unmatched: 2. The CDR3 spells CASSVGGGFGANVLTF. CDR3 bases: TGTGCCAGCAGCGTAGGCGGGGGGTTTGGGGCCAACGTCCTGACTTTC.

As for this clonotype: It is likely a read error, because the conserved phenylalanine at the end of the CDR3 is missing. The chain links TRBV9 to TRBJ2-5, with 11 bases fitting TRBD2. This CDR3 has 16 residues. The germline gives CDR1 SGDLS, CDR2 YYNGEE. The V segment lost 0 bases and the J segment 1 base; nucleotides outside the gene matches: 2. CDR3 in DNA: TGTGCCAGCAGCGTAGGTCTAGCGGGGGGCCAAGAGACCCAGTACTGC. It encodes CASSVGLAGGQETQYC.

Many counts were recorded for this clonotype. The chain employs TRBV6-6 and TRBJ1-5, with 8 bases that match TRBD1. Germline CDR1 is MNHNY and CDR2 is SVGAGI (reference sequence). The CDR3 consists of 14 residues. J gave up 6 bases and V 2 bases, and 3 bases lay outside the gene matches. CDR3 residues: CASSYLQGVQPQHF. The CDR3 DNA is TGTGCCAGCAGTTACCTACAGGGGGTTCAGCCCCAGCATTTT.

This clonotype was detected ten times or more. This chain uses TRBV9 with TRBJ2-2, with 13 positions matching TRBD2. The CDR3 extends over 18 amino acids. V was pared by 2 bases and J by 0 bases, with 4 bases of the junction left unmatched. In germline, CDR1 is SGDLS, CDR2 YYNGEE. The DNA for the CDR3 is TGTGCCAGCAGCGTCCGTGGGACTAGCGGGACGAACACCGGGGAGCTGTTTTTT. Translation gives CASSVRGTSGTNTGELFF.

This sequence joins TRBV7-8 and TRBJ2-1; TRBD2 might be the D (5 bases). The CDR3 loop spans 14 amino acids. The V end was cut by 5 bases, the J end by 5 bases, with 13 bases between. Germline CDR1 SGHVS, CDR2 FQNEAQ. Written as DNA, the CDR3 is TGTGCCAGCAGCGAGGACCCGGGGAACAATGAGCAGTTCTTC. Translated, it gives CASSEDPGNNEQFF.

This clonotype showed up many times. The gene calls are TRBV29-1 and TRBJ1-2; D is unclear. V lost 5 bases, J lost 5 bases, and 12 bases lay in between. CDR1 SQVTM and CDR2 ANQGSEA come from the germline V gene. This CDR3 region has 12 residues. The CDR3 DNA is TGCAGCGTTCTCCCAAAAGGGTATGGCTACACCTTC. Amino acid sequence: CSVLPKGYGYTF.

The chain combines TRBV30 with TRBJ2-5; D perhaps matches TRBD2 (5 bases). This CDR3 comprises 12 residues. The ends were cut back, 1 base at V and 5 bases at J, with 8 bases in the middle. Germline V gene sequence: CDR1 GTSNPN, CDR2 SVGIG (reference sequence). CDR3 in amino acids: CAWSGRKETQYF. The CDR3 DNA follows: TGTGCCTGGAGTGGGAGGAAGGAGACCCAGTACTTC.